These 7 T cell receptor beta chains share one sample of origin, sequenced in a study of cytomegalovirus exposure and HLA in healthy donors. This PCR relied on a set of 60 Vbeta primers and 13 Jbeta primers. Assay: immunoSEQ multiplex PCR; the TCRdb copy retains only in-frame clones and omits some. The sample yields approximately 100,000 clones, over 70% seen once. Input material: PBMCs. All receptors come from a middle-aged man in good health and CMV-seronegative.

This clone was recorded a few times. The chain is built from TRBV4-1 and TRBJ1-5; the D is unclear. This CDR3 is built from 15 residues. V dropped 1 base and J dropped 1 base, with 8 bases sitting between them. Per the germline V gene, CDR1 is MGHRA and CDR2 is YSYEKL. In nucleotides, the CDR3 is TGCGCCAGCAGCCAAGTCTCCGGGAGCAATCAGCCCCAGCATTTT. Its translation is CASSQVSGSNQPQHF.

The chain has TRBV2 and TRBJ2-3, with 12 nucleotides matching TRBD1. V lost 6 bases and J lost 1; bases outside the gene matches: 2. The CDR3 covers 15 residues. The V gene's germline CDR1 is SNHLY and CDR2 FYNNEI. The CDR3 region has the DNA TGTGCCAGCAGCCGGGACAGGGGGCGCACAGATACGCAGTATTTT. Residues: CASSRDRGRTDTQYF.

This chain uses TRBV19 with TRBJ2-1; D unresolved. Germline V CDR1 and CDR2: LNHDA, SQIVND (reference sequence). Trimming pared 3 bases from V and 7 bases from J, leaving 10 bases between. There are 13 residues in the CDR3. CDR3 nucleotides: TGTGCCAGTAGTATCCCCCTGAGGAATGAGCAGTTCTTC. Its translation is CASSIPLRNEQFF.

This chain links TRBV18 with TRBJ2-1; perhaps TRBD1 as D (6 bases). V dropped 2 bases and J dropped 9 bases, with 8 bases sitting between them. The CDR3 runs to 12 residues. CDR1 and CDR2 from the germline V gene are KGHSH and LQKENI. The CDR3 nucleotides read TGTGCCAGCTCACCAACAGGGATTGAGCAGTTCTTC. Its translation is CASSPTGIEQFF.

Concerning this clone itself: Sequence at one end of the junction differs from germline and may be a read error. The chain has TRBV28 and TRBJ1-1; D possibly corresponds to TRBD1 (5 bases). Germline V gene sequence: CDR1 MDHEN, CDR2 SYDVKM. The CDR3 spans 15 residues. In DNA, the CDR3 is TGTGCCAACAGTTTAGACTTGCGGGGGGGGACTGAAGCTTTCTTT. Translated, it gives CANSLDLRGGTEAFF.

The gene calls are TRBV29-1 and TRBJ2-4; a possible D gene is TRBD1 (5 bases). CDR1 is SQVTM and CDR2 is ANQGSEA in the germline V gene. The CDR3 totals 11 residues. V lost 4 bases to trimming and J lost 7 bases, with 8 bases between them. The CDR3 loop reads CSVADNNIQYF. The CDR3 DNA follows: TGCAGCGTTGCGGACAACAACATTCAGTACTTC.

This clone was seen only once. The V and J genes are TRBV6-1 and TRBJ1-6; 8 bases agree with TRBD1. The V gene end was trimmed by 6 bases and the J gene end by 6 bases; junction bases not matched to a gene: 7. This CDR3 comprises 15 residues. Germline CDR1 and CDR2: MNHNS and SASEGT. The chain's CDR3 is CASRPGQAFNSPLHF. In DNA, the CDR3 is TGTGCCAGCAGACCGGGACAGGCTTTTAATTCACCCCTCCACTTT.